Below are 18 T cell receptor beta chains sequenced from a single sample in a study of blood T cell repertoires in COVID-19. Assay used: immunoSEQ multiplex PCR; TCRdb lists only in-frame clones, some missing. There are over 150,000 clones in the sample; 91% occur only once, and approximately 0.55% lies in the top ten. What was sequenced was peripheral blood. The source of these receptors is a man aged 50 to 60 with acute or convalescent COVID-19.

The CDR3, as DNA: TGTGCCAGCAGCCCGCTAGCGGGAGGGCCCCATGAGCAGTTCTTC. This translates into CASSPLAGGPHEQFF. The genes are TRBV4-2 and TRBJ2-1; 12 bases are shared with TRBD2. Unmatched junction bases numbered 6, after V lost 4 bases and J lost 8 bases. CDR3 size: 15 residues. Germline V gene data show CDR1 as LGHNA and CDR2 as YNFKEQ.

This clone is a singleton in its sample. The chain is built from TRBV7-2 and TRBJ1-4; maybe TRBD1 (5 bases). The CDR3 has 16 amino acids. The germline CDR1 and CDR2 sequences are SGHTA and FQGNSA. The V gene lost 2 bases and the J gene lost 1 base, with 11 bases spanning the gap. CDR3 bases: TGTGCCAGCAGCTTAAAGGGGTTTAGAACTAATGAAAAACTGTTTTTT. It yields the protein CASSLKGFRTNEKLFF.

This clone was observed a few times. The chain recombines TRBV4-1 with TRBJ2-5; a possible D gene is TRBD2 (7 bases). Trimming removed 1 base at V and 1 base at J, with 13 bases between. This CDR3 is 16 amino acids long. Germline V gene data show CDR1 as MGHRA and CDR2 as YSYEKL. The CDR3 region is CASSQGRGGGQETQYF. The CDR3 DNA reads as TGCGCCAGCAGCCAAGGCCGGGGAGGGGGCCAAGAGACCCAGTACTTC.

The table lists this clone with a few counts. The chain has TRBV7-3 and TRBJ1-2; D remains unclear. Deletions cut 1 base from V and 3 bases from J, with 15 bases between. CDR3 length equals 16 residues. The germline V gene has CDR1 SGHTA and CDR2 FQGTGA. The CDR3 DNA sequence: TGTGCCAGCAGCTTAAAGGAGGGAGGTTTGGACTATGGCTACACCTTC. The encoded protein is CASSLKEGGLDYGYTF.

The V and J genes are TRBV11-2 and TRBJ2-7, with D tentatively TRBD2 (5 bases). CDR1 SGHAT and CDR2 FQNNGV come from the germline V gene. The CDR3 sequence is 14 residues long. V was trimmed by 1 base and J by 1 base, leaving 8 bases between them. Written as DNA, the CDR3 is TGTGCCAGCAGCTTAGGTCCGGGATCCTACGAGCAGTACTTC. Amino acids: CASSLGPGSYEQYF.

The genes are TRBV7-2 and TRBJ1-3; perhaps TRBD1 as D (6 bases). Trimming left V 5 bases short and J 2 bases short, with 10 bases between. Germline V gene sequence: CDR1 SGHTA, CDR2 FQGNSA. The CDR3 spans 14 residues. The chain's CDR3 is CASSPRGTGNTIYF. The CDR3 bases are TGTGCCAGCAGCCCAAGGGGGACTGGAAACACCATATATTTT. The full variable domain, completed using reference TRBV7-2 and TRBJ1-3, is GAGVSQSPSNKVTEKGKDVELRCDPISGHTALYWYRQSLGQGLEFLIYFQGNSAPDKSGLPSDRFSAERTGGSVSTLTIQRTQQEDSAVYLCASSPRGTGNTIYFGEGSWLTVV.

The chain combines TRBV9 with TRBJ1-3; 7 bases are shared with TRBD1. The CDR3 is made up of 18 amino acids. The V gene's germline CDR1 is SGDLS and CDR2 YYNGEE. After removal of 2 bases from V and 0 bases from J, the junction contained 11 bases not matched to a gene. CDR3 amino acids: CASSVLDRRPFSGNTIYF. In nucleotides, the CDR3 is TGTGCCAGCAGCGTCTTGGACAGGCGACCTTTCTCTGGAAACACCATATATTTT.

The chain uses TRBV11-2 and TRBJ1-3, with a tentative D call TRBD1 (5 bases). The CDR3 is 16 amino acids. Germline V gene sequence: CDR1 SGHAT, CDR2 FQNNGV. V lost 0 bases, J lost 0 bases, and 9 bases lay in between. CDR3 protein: CASSLDLQGSGNTIYF. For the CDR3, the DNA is TGTGCCAGCAGCTTAGATCTCCAGGGCTCTGGAAACACCATATATTTT. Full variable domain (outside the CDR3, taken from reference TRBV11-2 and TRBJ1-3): EAGVAQSPRYKIIEKRQSVAFWCNPISGHATLYWYQQILGQGPKLLIQFQNNGVVDDSQLPKDRFSAERLKGVDSTLKIQPAKLEDSAVYLCASSLDLQGSGNTIYFGEGSWLTVV.

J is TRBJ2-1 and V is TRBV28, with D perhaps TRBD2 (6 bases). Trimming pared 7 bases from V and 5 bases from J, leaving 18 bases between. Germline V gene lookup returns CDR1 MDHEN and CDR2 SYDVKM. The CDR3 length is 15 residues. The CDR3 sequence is CASITAGLANNEQFF. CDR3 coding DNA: TGTGCCAGCATCACCGCGGGACTGGCCAACAATGAGCAGTTCTTC.

The CDR3 DNA reads TGTGCCTGGACCTCCCGGACACTTCTTAATTCACCCCTCCACTTT. Its protein is CAWTSRTLLNSPLHF. The V gene is TRBV30, the J gene TRBJ1-6; D possibly corresponds to TRBD1 (5 bases). Per the germline V gene, CDR1 is GTSNPN and CDR2 is SVGIG (reference sequence). V shed 4 bases and J shed 6 bases, with 16 bases lying between them. The CDR3 covers 15 residues. Combining the CDR3 with reference TRBV30 and TRBJ1-6 gives the whole variable domain SQTIHQWPATLVQPVGSPLSLECTVEGTSNPNLYWYRQAAGRGLQLLFYSVGIGQISSEVPQNLSASRPQDRQFILSSKKLLLSDSGFYLCAWTSRTLLNSPLHFGNGTRLTVT.

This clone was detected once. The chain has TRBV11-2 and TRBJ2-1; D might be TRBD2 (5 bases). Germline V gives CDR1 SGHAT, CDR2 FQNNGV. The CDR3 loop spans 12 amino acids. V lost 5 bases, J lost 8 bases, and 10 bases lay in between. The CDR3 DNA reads TGTGCCAGCAGCCGTCGGACTTATGAGCAGTTCTTC. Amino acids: CASSRRTYEQFF.

CDR3 region: CASTPAGLPVGYTF. The DNA of the CDR3 is TGTGCCAGCACCCCCGCGGGCCTACCGGTCGGCTACACCTTC. This chain connects TRBV2 to TRBJ1-2; no firm D call. CDR1 SNHLY and CDR2 FYNNEI come from the germline V gene. The germline V and J ends were trimmed by 7 bases and 8 bases, with 20 bases remaining between them. This CDR3 has 14 residues. The variable domain in full, completed from reference TRBV2 and TRBJ1-2, reads EPEVTQTPSHQVTQMGQEVILRCVPISNHLYFYWYRQILGQKVEFLVSFYNNEISEKSEIFDDQFSVERPDGSNFTLKIRSTKLEDSAMYFCASTPAGLPVGYTFGSGTRLTVV.

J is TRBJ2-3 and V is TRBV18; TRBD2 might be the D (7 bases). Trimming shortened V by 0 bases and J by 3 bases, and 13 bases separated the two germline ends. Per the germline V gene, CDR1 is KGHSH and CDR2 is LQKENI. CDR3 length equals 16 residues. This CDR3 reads CASSPPSGGSTDTQYF. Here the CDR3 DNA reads TGTGCCAGCTCACCACCGTCGGGGGGCAGTACAGATACGCAGTATTTT.

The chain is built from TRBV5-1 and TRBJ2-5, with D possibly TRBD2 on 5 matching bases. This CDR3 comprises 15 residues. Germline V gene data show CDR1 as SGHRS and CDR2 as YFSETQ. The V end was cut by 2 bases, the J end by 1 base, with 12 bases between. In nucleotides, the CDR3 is TGCGCCAGCAGCTTTTCTATCGGAGGCCAAGAGACCCAGTACTTC. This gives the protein CASSFSIGGQETQYF.

CDR3 DNA: TGCGCCAGCAGCACAGGGACAGCCGGAGCTAACTATGGCTACACCTTC. Its protein product is CASSTGTAGANYGYTF. The chain carries TRBV5-1 and TRBJ1-2; 7 nucleotides agree with TRBD1. V lost 4 bases to trimming and J lost 0 bases; unmatched junction nucleotides: 9. The CDR3 contains 16 residues. Germline V lookup: CDR1 SGHRS, CDR2 YFSETQ.

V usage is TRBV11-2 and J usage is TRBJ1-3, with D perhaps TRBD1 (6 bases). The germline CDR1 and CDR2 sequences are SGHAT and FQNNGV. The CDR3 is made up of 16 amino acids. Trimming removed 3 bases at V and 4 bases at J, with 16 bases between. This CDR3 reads CASSFEQGVIGNTIYF. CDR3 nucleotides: TGTGCCAGCAGCTTTGAACAGGGTGTGATCGGAAACACCATATATTTT.

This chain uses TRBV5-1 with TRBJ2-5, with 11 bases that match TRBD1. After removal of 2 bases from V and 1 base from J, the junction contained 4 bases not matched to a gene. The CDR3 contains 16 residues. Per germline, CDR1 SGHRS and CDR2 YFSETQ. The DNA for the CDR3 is TGCGCCAGCAGCTTCTACGGGACAGGGGGCCAAGAGACCCAGTACTTC. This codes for CASSFYGTGGQETQYF. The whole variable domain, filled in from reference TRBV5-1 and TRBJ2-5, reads KAGVTQTPRYLIKTRGQQVTLSCSPISGHRSVSWYQQTPGQGLQFLFEYFSETQRNKGNFPGRFSGRQFSNSRSEMNVSTLELGDSALYLCASSFYGTGGQETQYFGPGTRLLVL.

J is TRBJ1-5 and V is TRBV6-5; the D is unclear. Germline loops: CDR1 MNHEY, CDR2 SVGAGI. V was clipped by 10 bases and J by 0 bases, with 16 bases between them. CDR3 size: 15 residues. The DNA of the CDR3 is TGTGCCACCCTTCGGAGTGTAAATAGCAATCAGCCCCAGCATTTT. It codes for CATLRSVNSNQPQHF.